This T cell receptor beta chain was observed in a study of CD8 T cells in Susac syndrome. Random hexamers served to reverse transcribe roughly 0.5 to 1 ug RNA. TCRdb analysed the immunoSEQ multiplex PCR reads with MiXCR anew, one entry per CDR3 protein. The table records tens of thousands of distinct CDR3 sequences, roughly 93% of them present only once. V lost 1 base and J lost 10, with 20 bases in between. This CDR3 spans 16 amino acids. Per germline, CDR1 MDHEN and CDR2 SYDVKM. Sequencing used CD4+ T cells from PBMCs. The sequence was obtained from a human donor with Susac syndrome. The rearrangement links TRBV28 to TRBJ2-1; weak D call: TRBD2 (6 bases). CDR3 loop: CASSLSTGGDTIEQFF. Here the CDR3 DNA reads TGTGCCAGCAGTTTATCCACCGGGGGAGATACAATCGAGCAGTTCTTC.